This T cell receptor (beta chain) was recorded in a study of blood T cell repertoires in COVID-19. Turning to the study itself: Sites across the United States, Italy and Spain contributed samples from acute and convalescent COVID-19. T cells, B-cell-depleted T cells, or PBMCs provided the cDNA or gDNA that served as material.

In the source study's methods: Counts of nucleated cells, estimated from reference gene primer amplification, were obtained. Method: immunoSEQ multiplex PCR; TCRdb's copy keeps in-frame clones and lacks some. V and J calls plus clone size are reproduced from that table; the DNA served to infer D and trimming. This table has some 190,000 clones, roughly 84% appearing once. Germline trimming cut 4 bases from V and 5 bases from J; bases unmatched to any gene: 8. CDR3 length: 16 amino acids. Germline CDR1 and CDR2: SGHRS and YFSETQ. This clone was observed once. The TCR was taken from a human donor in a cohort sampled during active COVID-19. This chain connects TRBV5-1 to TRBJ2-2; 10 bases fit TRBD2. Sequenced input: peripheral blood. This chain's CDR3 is CASSHLAGDGTGELFF. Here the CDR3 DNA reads TGCGCCAGCAGCCATCTAGCGGGAGATGGTACCGGGGAGCTGTTTTTT. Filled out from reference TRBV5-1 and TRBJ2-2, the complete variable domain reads KAGVTQTPRYLIKTRGQQVTLSCSPISGHRSVSWYQQTPGQGLQFLFEYFSETQRNKGNFPGRFSGRQFSNSRSEMNVSTLELGDSALYLCASSHLAGDGTGELFFGEGSRLTVL.